One and the same sample provided the 4 T cell receptor beta chains below, sequenced in a study of T-cell memory formation after mild COVID-19. TCRdb re-called the 5' RACE reads through MiXCR, storing one row per CDR3 protein. The sample includes 300,000 to 350,000 distinct CDR3 sequences, less than 20% of them seen just once. What was sequenced was PBMCs or a T cell subset sorted from them (not recorded which). The receptors shown here come from a young man who had mild COVID-19 (a few samples of this study predate the infection). Cell type and time point are not known.

Only one count was recorded for this clonotype. CDR3 sequence (DNA): TGCGCCAGCAGCTTGACCCCCGGGACAGGGGCTTCACCCCTCCACTTT. This encodes CASSLTPGTGASPLHF. The chain combines TRBV5-1 with TRBJ1-6, with 10 bases matching TRBD1. With 1 base clipped from V and 9 bases from J, the junction kept 7 bases outside the gene matches. The CDR3 consists of 16 residues. CDR1 is SGHRS, CDR2 YFSETQ, per germline.

The genes are TRBV5-1 and TRBJ1-1; the D gene is possibly TRBD1 (5 bases). The CDR3 sequence is 16 residues long. CDR1 is SGHRS and CDR2 is YFSETQ in the germline V gene. The V end was cut by 3 bases, the J end by 5 bases, with 20 bases between. CDR3 nucleotide sequence: TGCGCCAGCAGCTCGAAGACTAGTAGGGGTGATACTGAAGCTTTCTTT. This translates into CASSSKTSRGDTEAFF.

The chain is built from TRBV20-1 and TRBJ2-7; 10 positions agree with TRBD2. Germline-derived CDR1 and CDR2 are DFQATT and SNEGSKA (reference sequence). There are 15 residues in the CDR3. Germline trimming cut 0 bases from V and 4 bases from J; bases unmatched to any gene: 6. The CDR3 nucleotides are TGCAGTGCTAGAGACCCCAGCGGGAGGGGTTACGAGCAGTACTTC. It specifies CSARDPSGRGYEQYF.

This sequence joins TRBV19 and TRBJ2-1, with 12 bases matching TRBD2. The CDR3 is 18 amino acids. Germline assignment: CDR1 LNHDA and CDR2 SQIVND (reference sequence). V shed 0 bases and J 4 bases; nucleotides not matched to a gene: 7. The CDR3 DNA sequence: TGTGCCAGTAGTATAGATCGAGGACTAGCGGGGCCATACAATGAGCAGTTCTTC. It translates to CASSIDRGLAGPYNEQFF.